This TCR beta chain originates from a study of response to subunit inactivated influenza vaccine. Findings and limits, study-wide: After each seasonal influenza vaccination, few new T cells are recruited, the authors suggested.

The ends were cut back, 4 bases at V and 6 bases at J, with 7 bases in the middle. There are 12 residues in the CDR3. Germline assignment: CDR1 SGHVS and CDR2 FQNEAQ. TCRdb passed the RT-PCR reads through MiXCR, listing each CDR3 protein once. Seen here are about 540,000 distinct CDR3 sequences, around a quarter observed once, and the top ten hold 2.5% to 3.5%. A word on this clonotype: Its specificity is not known.

The sample was also reused in another study, on T cells expressing NK-cell markers. That work adds: UMIs accompanied the 5'RACE template switching by which TCR beta cDNA was made. Most of the eight sequenced donors tested HCMV-seropositive; one tested seronegative. NKG2C+ dominant clonotype frequencies in 6 or 7 donors were 1.0-7.0% of CD8+ T cells.

This chain connects TRBV7-8 to TRBJ2-1, with unresolved D. The sequence was collected from a middle-aged man who received an inactivated influenza vaccine. The specimen comprised CD4+ T cells sorted from PBMCs, sampled about 12 days after vaccination. The CDR3 sequence is CASSSLFNEQFF. The CDR3 DNA reads as TGTGCCAGCAGCTCCCTATTCAATGAGCAGTTCTTC.